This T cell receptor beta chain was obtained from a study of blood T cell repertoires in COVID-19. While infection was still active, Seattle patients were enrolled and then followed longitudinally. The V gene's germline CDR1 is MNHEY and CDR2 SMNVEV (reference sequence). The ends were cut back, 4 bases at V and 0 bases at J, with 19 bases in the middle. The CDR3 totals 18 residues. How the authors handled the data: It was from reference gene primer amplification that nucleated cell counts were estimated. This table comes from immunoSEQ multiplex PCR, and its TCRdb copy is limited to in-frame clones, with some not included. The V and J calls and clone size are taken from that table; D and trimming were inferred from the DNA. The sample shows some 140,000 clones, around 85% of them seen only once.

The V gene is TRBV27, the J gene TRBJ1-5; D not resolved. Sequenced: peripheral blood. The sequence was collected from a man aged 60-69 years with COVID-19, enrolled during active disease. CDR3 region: CASSSRRQVPYSNQPQHF. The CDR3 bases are TGTGCCAGCAGTTCTCGAAGACAAGTCCCATATAGCAATCAGCCCCAGCATTTT.